A selection of T cell receptor beta chains follows, all from one sample in a study of response to subunit inactivated influenza vaccine. TCRdb re-derived calls from the RT-PCR reads in MiXCR, one entry per CDR3 protein. Of around 580,000 distinct CDR3 sequences listed, roughly 10% are singletons. The sample consisted of PBMCs from blood, taken on the day of vaccination. These receptors were taken from a man aged 50 to 60 who received an inactivated influenza vaccine. Each CDR3 is given with its conserved first and last residue. Each record gives: V gene, J gene, D gene, clone size, CDR3 DNA, CDR3 protein. A D gene is named only where the DNA matches it firmly. For some rows the clone size is stated as once, few or many, or as a class when expanded; others skip it.

>TRBV7-8|TRBJ1-1|.|few
TGTGCCAGCAGCTCGCCCTCTGAAGCTTTCTTT
CASSSPSEAFF
>TRBV29-1|TRBJ2-7|.|.
TGCAGCGTTGAATCTGGTGCCGCGGTCCACGAGCAGTACTTC
CSVESGAAVHEQYF
>TRBV3-1|TRBJ2-5|.|.
TGTGCCAGCAGCCAAGGAGCAGAGACCCAGTACTTC
CASSQGAETQYF
>TRBV30|TRBJ2-2|TRBD1|.
TGTGCCTGGAGGAGACCGGGACAGGGGGCAATCGGGGAGCTGTTTTTT
CAWRRPGQGAIGELFF
>TRBV4-2|TRBJ2-7|TRBD1|few
TGTGCCAGCAGCCCTCTCGGGGACAGGGGGGTTTCCGAGCAGTACTTC
CASSPLGDRGVSEQYF
>TRBV6-5|TRBJ2-7|.|many
TGTGCCAGCAGTTACGGTGGGGGTTCCTACGAGCAGTACTTC
CASSYGGGSYEQYF
>TRBV12-3/TRBV12-4|TRBJ2-7|TRBD2|many
TGTGCCAGCAGTTTAGGGCGTTACGGGAGGCTCTCCTACGAGCAGTACTTC
CASSLGRYGRLSYEQYF
>TRBV6-1|TRBJ2-2|.|few
TGTGCCAGCAGATGGGGAACCGGGACACCGAACACCGGGGAGCTGTTTTTT
CASRWGTGTPNTGELFF
>TRBV7-2|TRBJ2-1|.|many
TGTGCCAGCAGCTTTAAGGGGGGGGCGTCTAATGAGCAGTTCTTC
CASSFKGGASNEQFF
>TRBV9|TRBJ2-1|TRBD2|many
TGTGCCAGCAGCGTAGGTAGCGGGAGTATTAATGAGCAGTTCTTC
CASSVGSGSINEQFF
>TRBV27|TRBJ2-1|TRBD1|once
TGTGCCAGCAGGGGGGGACAGGGGGGGTTCTATGAGCAGTTCTTC
CASRGGQGGFYEQFF
>TRBV20-1|TRBJ2-7|.|few
TGCAGTGCTAGAGATCCGGTAGACACCTCCTACGAGCAGTACTTC
CSARDPVDTSYEQYF
>TRBV24-1|TRBJ2-1|TRBD2|few
TGTGCCACCAGTGATATCGGACTAGCGGACTCCTACAATGAGCAGTTCTTC
CATSDIGLADSYNEQFF
>TRBV20-1|TRBJ2-4|TRBD2|.
TGCAGTGCTAGAGTCGGGACTAGCGGATTAGCCAAAAACATTCAGTACTTC
CSARVGTSGLAKNIQYF
>TRBV6-1|TRBJ2-1|TRBD1|.
TGTGCCACGTACAGGGGCCAGGGCTACAATGAGCAGTTCTTC
CATYRGQGYNEQFF
>TRBV7-9|TRBJ2-3|.|few
TGTGCCAGCAGCTTTTGGGCCAGGAGTGGAGATACGCAGTATTTT
CASSFWARSGDTQYF
>TRBV9|TRBJ1-4|.|few
TGTGCCAGCAGCGTGGGGTTAGGGCCTGCTAATGAAAAACTGTTTTTT
CASSVGLGPANEKLFF
>TRBV7-9|TRBJ2-2|.|few
TGTGCCAGCAGCCCAAGGGGGAACAGATACACCGGGGAGCTGTTTTTT
CASSPRGNRYTGELFF
>TRBV6-2/TRBV6-3|TRBJ2-5|.|.
TGTGCCAGCAGTTACTCGCGTCCGGGGAGGGAGACCCAGTACTTC
CASSYSRPGRETQYF
>TRBV10-3|TRBJ1-5|.|few
TGTGCCATCAGTGCGCGGGTGGATCAGCCCCAGCATTTT
CAISARVDQPQHF
>TRBV10-3|TRBJ2-7|TRBD2|many
TGTGCCATCGGCCGGGCTAGCGGGGGGACTAGCTCCTACGAGCAGTACTTC
CAIGRASGGTSSYEQYF
>TRBV4-3|TRBJ1-2|.|few
TGCGCCAGCAGCCAAACGGTTATGGGCGGCTATGGCTACACCTTC
CASSQTVMGGYGYTF
>TRBV4-1|TRBJ2-7|TRBD1|.
TGCGCCAGCAGCCACCCAGGACAGGTAACCTACGAGCAGTACTTC
CASSHPGQVTYEQYF
>TRBV20-1|TRBJ2-1|TRBD2|many
TGCAGTGCTGGGACTAGCGGGAGTTACAATGAGCAGTTCTTC
CSAGTSGSYNEQFF
>TRBV20-1|TRBJ2-1|.|few
TGCAGTGCTAGTTCGCGGGGCTCTTACAATGAGCAGTTCTTC
CSASSRGSYNEQFF
>TRBV14|TRBJ2-3|.|many
TGTGCCAGCAGCCAAGTCCTCAGCGGAACGCAGTATTTT
CASSQVLSGTQYF
>TRBV20-1|TRBJ1-2|TRBD1|few
TGCAGTGCTAGCGGAGGGACAGGAGCTGCCTACACCTTC
CSASGGTGAAYTF
>TRBV20-1|TRBJ1-5|.|.
TGCAGTGCGAGGGACCGAAGAACACCCTATAGCAATCAGCCCCAGCATTTT
CSARDRRTPYSNQPQHF
>TRBV7-9|TRBJ2-7|TRBD2|few
TGTGCCAGCAGCTTACCCGGGGACTACCGCTACGAGCAGTACTTC
CASSLPGDYRYEQYF
>TRBV12-3/TRBV12-4|TRBJ2-1|TRBD2|.
TGTGCCAGCAGCCGAGCGGGAGAGCATTACAATGAGCATTTCTTC
CASSRAGEHYNEHFF
>TRBV19|TRBJ2-1|.|many
TGTGCCAGTAGTATTCTTCAAAACTCCTACAATGAGCAGTTCTTC
CASSILQNSYNEQFF
>TRBV3-1|TRBJ2-1|TRBD2|few
TGTGCCAGCAGCCCTACTCGCCTAGCGGGGGCCTACAATGAGCAGTTCTTC
CASSPTRLAGAYNEQFF
>TRBV5-1|TRBJ2-5|.|few
TGCGCCAGCAGCTTGGACGGACTGCCCCAAGAGACCCAGTACTTC
CASSLDGLPQETQYF
>TRBV5-1|TRBJ2-1|.|many
TGCGCCAGCAGCACTATACTAGATCTTGAGCAGTTCTTC
CASSTILDLEQFF
>TRBV5-6|TRBJ1-5|.|few
TGTGCCAGCAGCATACAGGGTTTCGGGGGCAATCAGCCCCAGCATTTT
CASSIQGFGGNQPQHF
>TRBV10-3|TRBJ2-3|.|few
TGTGCCATCAGTGAGTCCGGCCAACGGAGGCCAGATACGCAGTATTTT
CAISESGQRRPDTQYF
>TRBV6-2/TRBV6-3|TRBJ2-1|TRBD2|.
TGTGCCAGCAGTTCGGGTGCTAGCGGGTTTTTCGCCTACAATGAGCAGTTCTTC
CASSSGASGFFAYNEQFF
>TRBV24-1|TRBJ2-2|.|many
TGTGCCACCAGTGCTACTACAGGGTCCGGGGAGCTGTTTTTT
CATSATTGSGELFF
>TRBV28|TRBJ2-1|TRBD1|few
TGTGCCAGCAGCAAACAGGGGGCCTACAATGAGCAGTTCTTC
CASSKQGAYNEQFF
>TRBV7-9|TRBJ1-6|.|.
TGTGCCAGCAGCCCTACCCGGGGGAGCGAGTCACCCCTCCACTTT
CASSPTRGSESPLHF
>TRBV20-1|TRBJ2-1|TRBD1|few
TGCAGTGCTAGAGGGGACAGGGGGATGTATGAGCAGTTCTTC
CSARGDRGMYEQFF
>TRBV7-9|TRBJ1-2|.|few
TGTGCCAGCAGCTTAGCGAGCACAGGTTATGGCTACACCTTC
CASSLASTGYGYTF
>TRBV27|TRBJ2-5|TRBD2|.
TGTGCCAGCAGTCGAGCGGTAGGGGCGGGAGCACAAGAGACCCAGTACTTC
CASSRAVGAGAQETQYF
>TRBV4-1|TRBJ2-7|.|once
TGCGCCAGCAGCCAACACGGACCCTACGAGCAGTACTTC
CASSQHGPYEQYF